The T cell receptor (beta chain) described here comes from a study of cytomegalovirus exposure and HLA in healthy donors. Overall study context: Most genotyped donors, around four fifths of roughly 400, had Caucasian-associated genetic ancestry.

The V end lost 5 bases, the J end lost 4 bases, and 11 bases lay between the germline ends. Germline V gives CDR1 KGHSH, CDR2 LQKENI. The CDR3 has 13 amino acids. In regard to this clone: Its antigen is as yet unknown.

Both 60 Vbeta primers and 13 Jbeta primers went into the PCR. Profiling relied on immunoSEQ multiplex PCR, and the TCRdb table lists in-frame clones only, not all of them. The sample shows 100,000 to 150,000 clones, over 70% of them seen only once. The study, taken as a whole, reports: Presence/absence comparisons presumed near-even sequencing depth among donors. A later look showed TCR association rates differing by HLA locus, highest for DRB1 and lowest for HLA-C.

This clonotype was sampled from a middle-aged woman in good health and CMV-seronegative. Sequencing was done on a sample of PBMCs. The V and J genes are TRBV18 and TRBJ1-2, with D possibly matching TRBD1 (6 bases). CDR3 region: CASSKDRTYGYTF. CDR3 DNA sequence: TGTGCCAGCTCAAAGGACAGAACCTATGGCTACACCTTC.